This T cell receptor beta chain was captured by sequencing in a study of OX40 agonist ivuxolimab in advanced cancers. Measured with immunoSEQ multiplex PCR; TCRdb has only the in-frame clones, and not every one. Among 53,000 or so clones listed, 80% to 85% were seen once. This CDR3 region has 10 residues. From germline, CDR1 is MRHNA and CDR2 SNTAGT. V lost 7 bases and J 2 bases, leaving 3 bases between the germline ends. This chain uses TRBV6-4 with TRBJ2-7, with no clear D. The clonotype was recovered from an adult with an advanced solid tumor such as melanoma, head and neck, liver or kidney cancer. The material was CD4+ or CD8+ T cells sorted from blood, obtained in a trial of the OX40 agonist ivuxolimab. In DNA form, the CDR3 reads TGTGCCAGCACGACCTACGAGCAGTACTTC. This codes for CASTTYEQYF.